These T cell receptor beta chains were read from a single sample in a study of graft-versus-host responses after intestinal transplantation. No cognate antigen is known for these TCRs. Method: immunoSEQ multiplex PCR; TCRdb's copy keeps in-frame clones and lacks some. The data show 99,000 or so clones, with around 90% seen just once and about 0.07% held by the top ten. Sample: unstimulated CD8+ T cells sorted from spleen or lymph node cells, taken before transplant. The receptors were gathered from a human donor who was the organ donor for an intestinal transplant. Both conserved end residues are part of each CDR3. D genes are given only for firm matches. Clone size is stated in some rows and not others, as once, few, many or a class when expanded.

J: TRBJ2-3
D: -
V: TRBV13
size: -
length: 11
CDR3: CASSSRDTQYF
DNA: TGTGCCAGCAGCTCGCGGGATACGCAGTATTTT

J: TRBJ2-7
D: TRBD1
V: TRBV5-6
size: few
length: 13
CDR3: CASSWGQIHEQYF
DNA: TGTGCCAGCAGCTGGGGACAGATCCACGAGCAGTACTTC

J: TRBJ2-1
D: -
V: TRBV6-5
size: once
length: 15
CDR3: CASSQGDSSYNEQFF
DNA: TGTGCCAGCAGCCAAGGGGATAGCTCCTACAATGAGCAGTTCTTC

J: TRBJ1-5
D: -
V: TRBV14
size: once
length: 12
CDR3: CASSPLVDSQHF
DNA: TGTGCCAGCAGCCCCCTAGTGGATTCCCAGCATTTT

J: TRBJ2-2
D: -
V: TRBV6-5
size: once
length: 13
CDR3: CASSPREAGELFF
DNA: TGTGCCAGCAGTCCCCGGGAAGCCGGGGAGCTGTTTTTT

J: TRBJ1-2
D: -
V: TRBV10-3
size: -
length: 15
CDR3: CAISEAGHLHYGYTF
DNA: TGTGCCATCAGTGAGGCAGGGCACTTACACTATGGCTACACCTTC

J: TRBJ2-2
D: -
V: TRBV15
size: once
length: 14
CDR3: CATSSPSGSGELFF
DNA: TGTGCCACCAGCAGCCCTTCCGGGTCCGGGGAGCTGTTTTTT

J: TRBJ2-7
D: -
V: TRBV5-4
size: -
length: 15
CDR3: CASTNWGDLSYEQYF
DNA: TGTGCCAGCACCAATTGGGGGGACCTTTCCTACGAGCAGTACTTC

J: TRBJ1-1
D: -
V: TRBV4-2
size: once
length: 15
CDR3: CASSQEAGMNTEAFF
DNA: TGTGCCAGCAGCCAAGAGGCAGGAATGAACACTGAAGCTTTCTTT

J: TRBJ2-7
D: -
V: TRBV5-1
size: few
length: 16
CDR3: CASMPVYGGPLHEQYF
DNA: TGCGCCAGCATGCCTGTATACGGGGGGCCCCTCCACGAGCAGTACTTC

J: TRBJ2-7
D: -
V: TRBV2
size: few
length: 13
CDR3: CASRRTDHYEQYF
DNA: TGTGCCAGCAGAAGGACTGACCACTACGAGCAGTACTTC

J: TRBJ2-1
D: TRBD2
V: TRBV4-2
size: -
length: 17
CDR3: CASSLRLGGGEYNEQFF
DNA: TGTGCCAGCAGCCTTAGATTGGGCGGGGGGGAATACAATGAGCAGTTCTTC

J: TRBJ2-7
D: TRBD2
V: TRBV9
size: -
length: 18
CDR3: CASSGGPASGSTGREQYF
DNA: TGTGCCAGCAGCGGGGGGCCCGCTAGCGGGAGTACAGGGCGGGAGCAGTACTTC

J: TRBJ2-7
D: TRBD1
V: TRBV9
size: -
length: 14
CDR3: CASSGGAGGAEQYF
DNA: TGTGCCAGCAGCGGGGGGGCAGGGGGCGCCGAGCAGTACTTC

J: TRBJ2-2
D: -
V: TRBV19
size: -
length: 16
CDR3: CASSMFLDSYTGELFF
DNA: TGTGCCAGTAGTATGTTTCTGGACAGCTACACCGGGGAGCTGTTTTTT

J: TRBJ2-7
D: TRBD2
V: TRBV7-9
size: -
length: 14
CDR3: CAIERERGTYEQYF
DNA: TGTGCCATAGAGAGAGAGCGGGGAACCTACGAGCAGTACTTC

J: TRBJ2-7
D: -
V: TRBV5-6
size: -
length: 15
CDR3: CASSLGRQVTYEQYF
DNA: TGTGCCAGCAGCTTGGGACGACAGGTAACCTACGAGCAGTACTTC

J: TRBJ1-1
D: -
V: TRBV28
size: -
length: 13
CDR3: CASSLTGNTEAFF
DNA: TGTGCCAGCAGTCTGACAGGAAACACTGAAGCTTTCTTT

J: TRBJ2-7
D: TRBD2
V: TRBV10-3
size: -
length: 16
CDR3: CAIRSGTSGSSYEQYF
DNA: TGTGCCATCAGATCCGGGACTAGCGGGAGTTCCTACGAGCAGTACTTC

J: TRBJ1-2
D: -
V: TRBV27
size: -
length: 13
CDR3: CASSLSRGHGYTF
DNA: TGTGCCAGCAGTTTATCGCGGGGGCACGGCTACACCTTC